This T cell receptor beta chain was obtained from a study of early T cells in non-severe SARS-CoV-2 infection. Separate cDNA molecules each had unique molecular identifiers attached to them. Via MiXCR, TCRdb re-called the 5' RACE reads, giving one row per CDR3 protein. The sample holds 35,000 to 55,000 distinct CDR3 sequences, about a quarter seen once. General observations from the study: Anti-spike CD8 specificities were favored by VDJdb matching, whose results missed private and CD4 specificities.

A word on this clonotype: What it binds is not known.

Deletions cut 4 bases from V and 5 bases from J, with 14 bases between. Germline values: CDR1 SGHVS, CDR2 FQNEAQ. The CDR3 is 14 amino acids. J is TRBJ1-1 and V is TRBV7-8; TRBD1 is a possible D gene (6 bases). This material consisted of whole blood, taken at baseline. This receptor was obtained from an adult who was a healthcare worker with PCR-confirmed SARS-CoV-2 infection or an uninfected control (not recorded which). CDR3: CASSSGGGRTEAFF. CDR3 nucleotide sequence: TGTGCCAGCAGCTCCGGGGGCGGGAGGACTGAAGCTTTCTTT.